This T cell receptor beta chain appears in the sequencing data of a study of technical replicates of blood from a handful of donors. TCRdb's table, derived via immunoSEQ multiplex PCR, lists solely in-frame clones and lacks some. The table shows fewer than 100,000 clones, with around nine tenths occurring only once. The sample taken for sequencing was T cells isolated from PBMCs. This receptor was taken from a human donor in good health.

The CDR3 is CSVEDGQVYGYTF. Here the CDR3 DNA reads TGCAGCGTTGAAGATGGACAAGTCTATGGCTACACCTTC. The V gene is TRBV29-1, the J gene TRBJ1-2, with a possible D match to TRBD1 (5 bases). The CDR3 totals 13 residues. Germline V lookup: CDR1 SQVTM, CDR2 ANQGSEA. Between the trimmed V and J ends, which lost 0 bases and 4 bases, there was a span of 9 bases.